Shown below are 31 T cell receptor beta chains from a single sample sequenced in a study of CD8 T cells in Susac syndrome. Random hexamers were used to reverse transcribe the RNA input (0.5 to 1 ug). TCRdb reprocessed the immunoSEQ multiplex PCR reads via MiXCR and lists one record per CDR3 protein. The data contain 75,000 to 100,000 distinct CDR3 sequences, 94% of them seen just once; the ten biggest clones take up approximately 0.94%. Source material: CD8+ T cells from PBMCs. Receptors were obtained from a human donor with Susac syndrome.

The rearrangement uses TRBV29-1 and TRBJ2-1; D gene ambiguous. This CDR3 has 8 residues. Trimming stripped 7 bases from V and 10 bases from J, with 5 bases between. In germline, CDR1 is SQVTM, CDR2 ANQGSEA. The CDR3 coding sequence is TGCAGCGATGGAGAGCAGTTCTTC. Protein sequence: CSDGEQFF.

The DNA for the CDR3 is TGTGCCATCAATCTTGGGGGTTACGAGCAGTACTTC. Translated, it gives CAINLGGYEQYF. The chain carries TRBV7-9 and TRBJ2-7; either TRBD1 or TRBD2 may fit D (5 bases each). The V gene's germline CDR1 is SEHNR and CDR2 FQNEAQ (reference sequence). Between the trimmed V and J ends, which lost 10 bases and 4 bases, there was a span of 14 bases. CDR3 length: 12 amino acids.

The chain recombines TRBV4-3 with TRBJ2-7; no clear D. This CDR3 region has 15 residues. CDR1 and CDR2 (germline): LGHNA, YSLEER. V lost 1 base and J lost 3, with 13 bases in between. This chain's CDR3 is CASSQGRSILYEQYF. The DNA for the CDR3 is TGCGCCAGCAGCCAAGGCAGGTCCATCCTCTACGAGCAGTACTTC.

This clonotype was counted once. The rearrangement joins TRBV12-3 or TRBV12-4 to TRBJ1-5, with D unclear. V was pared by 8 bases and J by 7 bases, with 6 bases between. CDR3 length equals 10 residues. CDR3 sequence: CASGRQPQHF. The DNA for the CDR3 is TGTGCCAGCGGACGACAGCCCCAGCATTTT.

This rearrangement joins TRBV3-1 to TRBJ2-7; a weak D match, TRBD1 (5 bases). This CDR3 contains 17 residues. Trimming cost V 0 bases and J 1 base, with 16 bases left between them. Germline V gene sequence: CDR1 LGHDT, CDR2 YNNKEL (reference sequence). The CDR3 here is CASSQDFQTTGSYEQYF. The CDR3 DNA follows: TGTGCCAGCAGCCAAGATTTTCAGACAACAGGTTCCTACGAGCAGTACTTC.

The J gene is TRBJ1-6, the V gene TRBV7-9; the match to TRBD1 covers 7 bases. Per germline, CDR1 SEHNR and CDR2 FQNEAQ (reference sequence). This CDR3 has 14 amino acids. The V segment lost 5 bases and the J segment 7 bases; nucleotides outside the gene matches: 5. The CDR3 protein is CASSQTGLNSPLHF. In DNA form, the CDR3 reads TGTGCCAGCAGCCAGACAGGGCTAAATTCACCCCTCCACTTT.

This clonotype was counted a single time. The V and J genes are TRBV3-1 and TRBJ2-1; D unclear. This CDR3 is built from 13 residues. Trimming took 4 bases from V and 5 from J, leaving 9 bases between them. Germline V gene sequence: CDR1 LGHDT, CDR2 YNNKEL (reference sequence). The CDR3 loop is CASSRRLDNEQFF. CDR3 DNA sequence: TGTGCCAGCAGCCGTCGCCTGGACAATGAGCAGTTCTTC.

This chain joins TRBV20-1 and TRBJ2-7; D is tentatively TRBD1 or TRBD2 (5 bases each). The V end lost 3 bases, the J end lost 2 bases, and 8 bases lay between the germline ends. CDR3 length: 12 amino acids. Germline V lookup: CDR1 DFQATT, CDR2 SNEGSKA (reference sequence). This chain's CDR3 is CSASLGPYEQYF. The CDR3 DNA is TGCAGTGCTAGCTTGGGACCCTACGAGCAGTACTTC.

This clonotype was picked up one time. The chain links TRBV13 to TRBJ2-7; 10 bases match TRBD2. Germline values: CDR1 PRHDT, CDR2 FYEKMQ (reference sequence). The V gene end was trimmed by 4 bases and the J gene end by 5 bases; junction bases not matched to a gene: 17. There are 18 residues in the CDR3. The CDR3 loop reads CASSSQPSISGGPNEQYF. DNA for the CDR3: TGTGCCAGCAGCTCCCAACCCTCGATTAGCGGGGGGCCCAACGAGCAGTACTTC.

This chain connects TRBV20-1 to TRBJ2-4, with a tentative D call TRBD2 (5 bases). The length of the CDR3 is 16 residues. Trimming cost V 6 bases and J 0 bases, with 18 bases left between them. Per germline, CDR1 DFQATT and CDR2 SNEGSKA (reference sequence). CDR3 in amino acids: CSAEAYFSLAKNIQYF. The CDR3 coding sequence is TGCAGTGCGGAGGCGTACTTTTCTCTAGCCAAAAACATTCAGTACTTC.

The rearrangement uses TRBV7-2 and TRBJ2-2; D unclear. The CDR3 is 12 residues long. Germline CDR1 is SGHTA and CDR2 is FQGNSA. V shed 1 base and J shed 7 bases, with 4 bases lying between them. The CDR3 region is CASSLGLGELFF. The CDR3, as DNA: TGTGCCAGCAGCTTAGGTCTCGGGGAGCTGTTTTTT. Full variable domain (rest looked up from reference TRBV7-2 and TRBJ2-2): GAGVSQSPSNKVTEKGKDVELRCDPISGHTALYWYRQSLGQGLEFLIYFQGNSAPDKSGLPSDRFSAERTGGSVSTLTIQRTQQEDSAVYLCASSLGLGELFFGEGSRLTVL.

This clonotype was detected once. For the CDR3, the DNA is TGCGCCAGCACACAGGGGATGACCCAGTACTTC. This gives the protein CASTQGMTQYF. This chain connects TRBV5-1 to TRBJ2-5; 7 bases are a match to TRBD1. After removal of 6 bases from V and 7 bases from J, the junction contained 3 bases not matched to a gene. The germline gives CDR1 SGHRS, CDR2 YFSETQ. The CDR3 loop spans 11 amino acids.

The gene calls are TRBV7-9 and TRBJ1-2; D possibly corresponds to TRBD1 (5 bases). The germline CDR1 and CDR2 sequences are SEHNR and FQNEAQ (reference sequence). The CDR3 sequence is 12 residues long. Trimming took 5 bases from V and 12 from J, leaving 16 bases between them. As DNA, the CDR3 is TGTGCCAGCAGCACCGGGGGAGGCCCTAACACCTTC. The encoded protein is CASSTGGGPNTF.

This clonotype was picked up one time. This CDR3 reads CASSSTAYEQYF. As DNA, the CDR3 is TGTGCCAGCAGTTCGACAGCCTACGAGCAGTACTTC. The V call is TRBV27, the J call TRBJ2-7; weak D call: TRBD1 (5 bases). Germline V gene sequence: CDR1 MNHEY, CDR2 SMNVEV (reference sequence). CDR3 length: 12 residues. V shed 4 bases and J shed 2 bases, with 6 bases lying between them.

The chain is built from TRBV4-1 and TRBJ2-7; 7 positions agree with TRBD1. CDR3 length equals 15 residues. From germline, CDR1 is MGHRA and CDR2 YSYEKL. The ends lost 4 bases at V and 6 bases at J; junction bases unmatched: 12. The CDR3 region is CASSPTSGTAREQYF. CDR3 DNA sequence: TGCGCCAGCAGCCCAACTTCCGGGACAGCCCGCGAGCAGTACTTC.

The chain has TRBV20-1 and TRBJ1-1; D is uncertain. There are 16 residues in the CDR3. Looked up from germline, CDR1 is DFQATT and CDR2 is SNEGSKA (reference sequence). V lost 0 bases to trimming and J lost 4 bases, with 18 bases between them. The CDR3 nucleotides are TGCAGTGCTAGAGACCCCGGGCCTAAACGAGGCACTGAAGCTTTCTTT. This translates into CSARDPGPKRGTEAFF.

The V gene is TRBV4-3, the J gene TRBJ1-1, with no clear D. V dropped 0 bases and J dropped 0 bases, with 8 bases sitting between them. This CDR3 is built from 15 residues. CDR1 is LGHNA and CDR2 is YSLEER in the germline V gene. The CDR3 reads CASSQDGVLNTEAFF. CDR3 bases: TGCGCCAGCAGCCAAGACGGGGTGTTGAACACTGAAGCTTTCTTT.

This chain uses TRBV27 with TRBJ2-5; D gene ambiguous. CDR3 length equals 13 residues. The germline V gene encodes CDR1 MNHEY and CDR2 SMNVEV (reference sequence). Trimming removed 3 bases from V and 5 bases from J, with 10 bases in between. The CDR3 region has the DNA TGTGCCAGCAGTTTGGCCCCGCAGGAGACCCAGTACTTC. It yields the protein CASSLAPQETQYF.

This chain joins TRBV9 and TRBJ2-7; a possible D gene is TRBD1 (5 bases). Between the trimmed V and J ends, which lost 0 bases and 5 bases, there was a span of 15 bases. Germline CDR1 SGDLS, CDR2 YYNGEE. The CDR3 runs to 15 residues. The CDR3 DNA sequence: TGTGCCAGCAGCGTAGCTAAGGGGTCTGGGGACGAGCAGTACTTC. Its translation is CASSVAKGSGDEQYF.

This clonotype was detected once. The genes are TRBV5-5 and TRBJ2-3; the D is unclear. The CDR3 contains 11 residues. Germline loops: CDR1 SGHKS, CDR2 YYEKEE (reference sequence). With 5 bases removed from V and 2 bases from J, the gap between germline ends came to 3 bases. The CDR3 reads CASRYTDTQYF. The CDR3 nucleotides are TGTGCCAGCAGATACACAGATACGCAGTATTTT.

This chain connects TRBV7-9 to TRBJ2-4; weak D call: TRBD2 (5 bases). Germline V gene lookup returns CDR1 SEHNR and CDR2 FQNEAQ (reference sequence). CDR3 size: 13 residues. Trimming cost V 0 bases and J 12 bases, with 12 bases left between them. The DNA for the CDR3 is TGTGCCAGCAGCTTAGCGGGCAAGGAGGATCAGTACTTC. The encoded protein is CASSLAGKEDQYF.

CDR3 bases: TGCGCCAGCAGTGAAATGACAGATACGCAGTATTTT. It yields the protein CASSEMTDTQYF. The chain carries TRBV10-2 and TRBJ2-3; D gene uncertain. V dropped 3 bases and J dropped 3 bases, with 4 bases sitting between them. This CDR3 is built from 12 residues. The germline gives CDR1 WSHSY, CDR2 SAAADI.

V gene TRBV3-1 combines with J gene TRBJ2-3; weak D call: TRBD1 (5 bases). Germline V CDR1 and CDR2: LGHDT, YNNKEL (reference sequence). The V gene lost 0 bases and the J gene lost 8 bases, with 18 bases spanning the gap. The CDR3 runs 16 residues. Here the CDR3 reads CASSQDGAGWLGTQYF. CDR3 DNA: TGTGCCAGCAGCCAAGATGGGGCAGGGTGGTTAGGTACGCAGTATTTT.

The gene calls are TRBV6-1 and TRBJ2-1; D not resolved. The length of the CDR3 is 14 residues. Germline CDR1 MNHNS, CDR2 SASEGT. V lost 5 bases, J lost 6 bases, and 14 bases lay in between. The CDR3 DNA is TGTGCCAGCAGTACCTCTGACGCATTCAATGAGCAGTTCTTC. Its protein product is CASSTSDAFNEQFF.

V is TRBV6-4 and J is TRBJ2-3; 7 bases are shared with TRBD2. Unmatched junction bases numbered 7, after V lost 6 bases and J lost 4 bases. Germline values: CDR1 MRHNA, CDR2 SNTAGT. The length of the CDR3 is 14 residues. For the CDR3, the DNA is TGTGCCAGCAGCTCCCGGGGGGTACCAGATACGCAGTATTTT. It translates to CASSSRGVPDTQYF.

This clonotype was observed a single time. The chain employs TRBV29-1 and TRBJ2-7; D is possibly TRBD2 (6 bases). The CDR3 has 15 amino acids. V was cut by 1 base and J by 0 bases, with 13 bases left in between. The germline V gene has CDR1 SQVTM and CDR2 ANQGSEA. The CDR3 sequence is CSVEVSGTYSYEQYF. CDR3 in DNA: TGCAGCGTTGAAGTCTCAGGGACTTACTCCTACGAGCAGTACTTC.

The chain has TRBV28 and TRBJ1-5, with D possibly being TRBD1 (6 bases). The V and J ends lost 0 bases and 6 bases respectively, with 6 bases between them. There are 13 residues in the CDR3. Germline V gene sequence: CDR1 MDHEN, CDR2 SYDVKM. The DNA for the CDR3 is TGTGCCAGCAGTTTATGGGGGGCTCAGCCCCAGCATTTT. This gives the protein CASSLWGAQPQHF. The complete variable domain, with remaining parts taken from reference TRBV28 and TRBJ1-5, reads DVKVTQSSRYLVKRTGEKVFLECVQDMDHENMFWYRQDPGLGLRLIYFSYDVKMKEKGDIPEGYSVSREKKERFSLILESASTNQTSMYLCASSLWGAQPQHFGDGTRLSIL.

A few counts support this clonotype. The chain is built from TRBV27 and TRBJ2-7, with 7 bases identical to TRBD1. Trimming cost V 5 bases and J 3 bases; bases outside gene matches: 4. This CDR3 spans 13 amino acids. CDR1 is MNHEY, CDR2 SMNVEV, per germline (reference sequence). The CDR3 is CASSLGQSYEQYF. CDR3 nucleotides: TGTGCCAGCAGTCTGGGACAGAGCTACGAGCAGTACTTC.

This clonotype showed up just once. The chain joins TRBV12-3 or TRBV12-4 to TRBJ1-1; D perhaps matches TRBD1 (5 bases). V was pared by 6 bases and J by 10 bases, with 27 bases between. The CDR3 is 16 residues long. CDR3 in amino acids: CASSLTSRGGFLGAFF. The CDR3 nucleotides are TGTGCCAGCAGCCTTACTTCTCGGGGCGGATTCTTGGGAGCTTTCTTT.

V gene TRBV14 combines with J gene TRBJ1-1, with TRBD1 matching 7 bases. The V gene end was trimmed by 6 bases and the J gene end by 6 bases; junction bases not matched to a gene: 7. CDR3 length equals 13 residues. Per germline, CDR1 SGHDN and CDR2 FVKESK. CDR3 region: CASRGRGYSEAFF. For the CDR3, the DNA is TGTGCCAGCAGGGGCAGGGGGTACTCTGAAGCTTTCTTT.

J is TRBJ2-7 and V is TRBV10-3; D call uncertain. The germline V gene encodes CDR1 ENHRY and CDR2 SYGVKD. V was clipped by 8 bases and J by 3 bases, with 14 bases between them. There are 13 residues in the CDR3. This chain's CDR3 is CAIGLSRSYEQYF. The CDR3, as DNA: TGTGCCATCGGCTTGTCCAGGAGCTACGAGCAGTACTTC.